This T cell receptor (beta chain) was sequenced for a study of CD8+CD57+ T cells in acquired aplastic anemia. This clonotype occurred many times. Genomic DNA served as template for TCR beta VDJ and CDR3 profiling. Using its own MiXCR run on the reads, TCRdb lists one record per CDR3 protein. The profile shows roughly 200,000 distinct CDR3 sequences, about 59% of them singletons. V was shortened by 5 bases and J by 4 bases, with 13 bases between the two germline ends. The CDR3 spans 14 residues. This chain connects TRBV12-3 or TRBV12-4 to TRBJ2-3; D is perhaps TRBD1 (6 bases). The specimen sequenced was sorted CD4+, CD8+, or CD8+CD57+ T cells (not recorded which) from PBMCs. The source of this sequence is a human donor in good health. The CDR3 nucleotides read TGTGCCAGCAGTGTCACCGGGACACCAGATACGCAGTATTTT. Protein product: CASSVTGTPDTQYF.